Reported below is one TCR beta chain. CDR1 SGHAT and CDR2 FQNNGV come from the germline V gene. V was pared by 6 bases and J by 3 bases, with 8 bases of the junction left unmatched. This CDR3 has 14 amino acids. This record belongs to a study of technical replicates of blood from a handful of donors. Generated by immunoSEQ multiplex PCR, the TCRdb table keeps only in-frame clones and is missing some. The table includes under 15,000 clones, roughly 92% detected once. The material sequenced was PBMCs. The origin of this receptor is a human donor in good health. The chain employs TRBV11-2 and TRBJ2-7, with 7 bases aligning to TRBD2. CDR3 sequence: CASRRIAGVYEQYF. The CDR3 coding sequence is TGTGCCAGCAGGCGAATAGCGGGCGTCTACGAGCAGTACTTC.